This record concerns one T cell receptor beta chain sequence. What it binds is unknown. The CDR3 loop spans 16 amino acids. J was trimmed by 1 base and V by 4 bases; bases with no gene match: 3. The V gene's germline CDR1 is SEHNR and CDR2 FQNEAQ (reference sequence). The donors were in the roughly 130-subject validation cohort; that cohort was separate from the roughly 730-subject first cohort. The sample originates from a study of cytomegalovirus exposure and HLA in healthy donors. Broader study findings: Confirmation was obtained in vitro that three CMV-associated chains are specific for CMV antigens. There were some 150 TCR beta chains listed as cytomegalovirus-associated.

The assay was immunoSEQ multiplex PCR, and TCRdb's table has in-frame clones only and misses some. This sample has 120,000 to 150,000 clones, with roughly 88% found just once. This TCR derives from a young woman in good health and CMV-seropositive. Material for sequencing was PBMCs. The chain uses TRBV7-9 and TRBJ2-5, with TRBD2 matching over 13 bases. This CDR3 reads CASSWGLAGSQETQYF. For the CDR3, the DNA is TGTGCCAGCAGCTGGGGACTAGCGGGGAGCCAAGAGACCCAGTACTTC.